This TCR beta chain was sequenced during a study of shared clonotypes between healthy human individuals. Overall study: Two female and three male donors aged 18 to 49 were enrolled.

The data were produced by immunoSEQ multiplex PCR, yet TCRdb's version contains in-frame clones alone and is incomplete. The sample records roughly 1 million clones, around 74% being singletons. Sample: memory CD4+ T cells sorted from blood. As for subset: CD45RA-negative fraction. This sequence was found in a man aged 18 to 30 in good health.

In DNA form, the CDR3 reads TGTGCCAGTAGCACTAGGACACCTGAATATATCAATCAGCCCCAGCATTTT. It translates to CASSTRTPEYINQPQHF. This chain joins TRBV19 and TRBJ1-5, with D maybe TRBD1 (5 bases). The CDR3 length is 17 residues. The V end was cut by 6 bases, the J end by 3 bases, with 21 bases between. Germline V gene sequence: CDR1 LNHDA, CDR2 SQIVND (reference sequence).